This record concerns one T cell receptor (beta chain) sequence. Its antigen is unidentified. This CDR3 is built from 15 residues. Germline loops: CDR1 SEHNR, CDR2 FQNEAQ (reference sequence). V was shortened by 5 bases and J by 2 bases, with 13 bases between the two germline ends. Sequencing was performed with immunoSEQ multiplex PCR; in TCRdb, only in-frame clones are kept and a portion is missing. The top ten hold about 2.5% of the sample, which has approximately 41,000 clones, about 85% seen once. The source of the sample is a study of OX40 agonist ivuxolimab in advanced cancers. Study as a whole: Dose-escalation patients had hepatocellular carcinoma, melanoma, renal cell or head and neck cancer.

Notes on the study in general: Some of the nonresponding patients also showed low levels of normalized T-cell clonal expansion.

The chain employs TRBV7-9 and TRBJ2-4; D uncertain. This clonotype was sampled from an adult with an advanced solid tumor such as melanoma, head and neck, liver or kidney cancer. The sample in question was CD4+ or CD8+ T cells sorted from blood, obtained in a trial of the OX40 agonist ivuxolimab. DNA of the CDR3: TGTGCCAGCAGCGAGAGAGGTAACCCCAAAAACATTCAGTACTTC. This encodes CASSERGNPKNIQYF.